One and the same sample provided the 17 T cell receptor beta chains below, sequenced in a study of beta chain features in type 1 diabetes. What was sequenced were expressed TCRB transcripts, since all of the isolated RNA had been reverse transcribed. The method was immunoSEQ multiplex PCR; TCRdb's version includes in-frame clones alone and lacks a portion of them. Of around 500,000 clones in the sample, over 10% were seen once. The source material was naive CD4+ T cells from blood. The source of these receptors is a woman aged 18-29 years in good health.

V gene TRBV5-4 combines with J gene TRBJ2-1; D call uncertain. Trimming stripped 3 bases from V and 10 bases from J, with 14 bases between. The CDR3 is 13 residues long. In germline, CDR1 is SGHNT, CDR2 YYREEE (reference sequence). The CDR3 nucleotides are TGTGCCAGCAGCTGGGGTACCTCGAACGAGCAGTTCTTC. This gives the protein CASSWGTSNEQFF. The whole variable domain, remainder taken from reference TRBV5-4 and TRBJ2-1, is ETGVTQSPTHLIKTRGQQVTLRCSSQSGHNTVSWYQQALGQGPQFIFQYYREEENGRGNFPPRFSGLQFPNYSSELNVNALELDDSALYLCASSWGTSNEQFFGPGTRLTVL.

This clone has a handful of counts. The chain joins TRBV5-6 to TRBJ2-1, with TRBD2 identical over 8 bases. This CDR3 spans 15 amino acids. Germline V gene sequence: CDR1 SGHDT, CDR2 YYEEEE. V shed 0 bases, J shed 7 bases, and the junction held 6 bases outside the gene matches. The CDR3 here is CASSLVIAGRNEQFF. CDR3 DNA: TGTGCCAGCAGCTTGGTGATAGCGGGAAGGAATGAGCAGTTCTTC. The full variable domain, its missing parts supplied by reference TRBV5-6 and TRBJ2-1, is DAGVTQSPTHLIKTRGQQVTLRCSPKSGHDTVSWYQQALGQGPQFIFQYYEEEERQRGNFPDRFSGHQFPNYSSELNVNALLLGDSALYLCASSLVIAGRNEQFFGPGTRLTVL.

This clone came up a few times. V usage is TRBV7-9 and J usage is TRBJ2-7; 8 bases fit TRBD1. There are 16 residues in the CDR3. J gave up 6 bases and V 3 bases, and 13 bases lay outside the gene matches. Germline V lookup: CDR1 SEHNR, CDR2 FQNEAQ (reference sequence). CDR3 DNA sequence: TGTGCCAGCAGCTTCGAAGGCCGCGGACAGGGAACCGAGCAGTACTTC. Translating gives CASSFEGRGQGTEQYF.

There are a few counts of this clone. The junction shows a germline mismatch at one end, possibly a read error. The rearrangement links TRBV7-7 to TRBJ2-7; TRBD1 matches 10 bases. This CDR3 contains 15 residues. Germline-derived CDR1 and CDR2 are SSHAT and FNYEAQ (reference sequence). DNA for the CDR3: TGTGCTAGCAGCCCGGCCGGGACAGGGGCGTACGAGCAGTACTTC. Its translation: CASSPAGTGAYEQYF.

This clone was detected only a few times. The chain carries TRBV4-1 and TRBJ1-4; D gene unclear. The CDR3 runs 14 residues. Trimming stripped 8 bases from V and 8 bases from J, with 18 bases between. In germline, CDR1 is MGHRA, CDR2 YSYEKL. CDR3 bases: TGCGCCAGCGCCCGGGAGTTCTCAGAAGAAAAACTGTTTTTT. Protein: CASAREFSEEKLFF.

This clone was detected a few times. This chain joins TRBV14 and TRBJ1-1, with a weak D call TRBD1 (6 bases). This CDR3 is 12 amino acids long. Per the germline V gene, CDR1 is SGHDN and CDR2 is FVKESK. V was shortened by 4 bases and J by 11 bases, with 14 bases between the two germline ends. The CDR3 loop is CASSRTRDTAFF. The DNA for the CDR3 is TGTGCCAGCAGCCGTACACGGGACACTGCTTTCTTT.

This clone came up a few times. The rearrangement uses TRBV7-2 and TRBJ2-7; D unclear. V gave up 3 bases and J gave up 2 bases, with 8 bases separating them. This CDR3 is 13 amino acids long. Germline-derived CDR1 and CDR2 are SGHTA and FQGNSA. The CDR3 nucleotides are TGTGCCAGCAGCTTTTCAGGAGCCTACGAGCAGTACGTC. The encoded protein is CASSFSGAYEQYV.

This clone showed up just a few times. The chain joins TRBV7-3 to TRBJ2-1; D is undetermined. V was trimmed by 1 base and J by 6 bases, leaving 13 bases between them. Germline assignment: CDR1 SGHTA and CDR2 FQGTGA. This CDR3 contains 15 residues. In DNA form, the CDR3 reads TGTGCCAGCAGCTTAAGTCCGTACTACAGCAATGAGCAGTTCTTC. Protein: CASSLSPYYSNEQFF.

V gene TRBV18 combines with J gene TRBJ2-3; a possible D gene is TRBD2 (6 bases). Germline V gene lookup returns CDR1 KGHSH and CDR2 LQKENI. CDR3 length equals 16 residues. Trimming removed 4 bases from V and 5 bases from J, with 19 bases in between. The CDR3 loop reads CASSRSFAEGIDTQYF. The CDR3 DNA is TGTGCCAGCTCACGATCTTTCGCGGAGGGAATAGATACGCAGTATTTT.

In its sample, this clone was seen a few times. The chain is built from TRBV30 and TRBJ2-5; no reliable D call. From germline, CDR1 is GTSNPN and CDR2 SVGIG (reference sequence). This CDR3 region has 13 residues. The germline V and J ends were trimmed by 1 base and 5 bases, with 11 bases remaining between them. CDR3 sequence: CAWSDNQFETQYF. The CDR3 nucleotides are TGTGCCTGGAGTGACAACCAATTCGAGACCCAGTACTTC.

This chain connects TRBV7-9 to TRBJ1-3; D is unclear. V was trimmed by 5 bases and J by 3 bases, leaving 8 bases between them. CDR1 is SEHNR and CDR2 is FQNEAQ in the germline V gene (reference sequence). The CDR3 loop spans 13 amino acids. CDR3 residues: CASSPNIGNTIYF. The CDR3 DNA reads as TGTGCCAGCAGCCCGAACATTGGAAACACCATATATTTT.

This clone was detected only a few times. The V gene is TRBV7-8, the J gene TRBJ2-1; 12 nucleotides agree with TRBD2. The CDR3 has 16 amino acids. CDR1 and CDR2 (germline): SGHVS, FQNEAQ. J was trimmed by 7 bases and V by 5 bases; bases with no gene match: 9. The DNA for the CDR3 is TGTGCCAGCAGCACCCTTCTAGCGGGAGGGAGAAATGAGCAGTTCTTC. This codes for CASSTLLAGGRNEQFF.

This clone was counted only a few times. V gene TRBV27 combines with J gene TRBJ1-5; D gene ambiguous. Trimming took off 5 bases at V and 5 bases at J, with 13 bases between the two ends. The CDR3 runs 14 residues. The germline V gene has CDR1 MNHEY and CDR2 SMNVEV (reference sequence). The CDR3 here is CASSRVLNYQPQHF. For the CDR3, the DNA is TGTGCCAGCAGTAGGGTCTTGAACTATCAGCCCCAGCATTTT.

This clone was observed a handful of times. V and J are TRBV18 and TRBJ2-7; perhaps TRBD2 as D (5 bases). CDR1 and CDR2 (germline): KGHSH, LQKENI. The CDR3 runs 15 residues. With 1 base removed from V and 7 bases from J, the gap between germline ends came to 17 bases. The CDR3 nucleotides read TGTGCCAGCTCACCACAGAACAGCGGACCCATGGAGCAGTACTTC. This encodes CASSPQNSGPMEQYF.

The CDR3 sequence is CASSRETQETQYF. In nucleotides, the CDR3 is TGCGCCAGCAGTCGGGAGACTCAAGAGACCCAGTACTTC. The chain recombines TRBV23-1 with TRBJ2-5; D may be TRBD2 (5 bases). TRBV23-1 is labeled an ORF, and its function is uncertain. The CDR3 extends over 13 amino acids. The V end was cut by 4 bases, the J end by 2 bases, with 8 bases between.

The rearrangement uses TRBV4-1 and TRBJ1-1; D gene unclear. The CDR3 is made up of 12 amino acids. Germline V gene lookup returns CDR1 MGHRA and CDR2 YSYEKL. Trimming cost V 0 bases and J 4 bases, with 3 bases left between them. For the CDR3, the DNA is TGCGCCAGCAGCCAAGATACCACTGAAGCTTTCTTT. Protein: CASSQDTTEAFF.

The genes are TRBV7-2 and TRBJ2-7; the D gene is possibly TRBD2 (5 bases). The germline V gene encodes CDR1 SGHTA and CDR2 FQGNSA. V lost 8 bases, J lost 7 bases, and 24 bases lay in between. The CDR3 has 15 amino acids. The CDR3 DNA reads TGTGCCAGCGGTGTTGAAGCGACTACTCCGGGGGAGCAGTACTTC. Translation: CASGVEATTPGEQYF.